The 27 T cell receptor beta chains listed next were all sequenced from one sample in a study of blood T cell repertoires in COVID-19 (TCRdb year 2020). Preparation of the library involved the immunoSEQ multiplex PCR assay. TCRdb's version of the immuneACCESS table is confined to in-frame rearrangements and falls short of the full clone set. An unresolved V gene accounts for under half of the shortfall where checked; the remainder is of unknown origin. The table for this sample lists roughly 100,000 clones; about nine tenths of them were counted only once. The ten largest account for 1.9% of the sample. Sequenced sample: peripheral blood. The origin of the receptors is a woman in her 50s with COVID-19, enrolled during active disease.

This clone turned up a few times. The chain is built from TRBV27 and TRBJ2-5; D uncertain. Trimming stripped 6 bases from V and 3 bases from J, with 11 bases between. CDR3 size: 13 residues. Looked up from germline, CDR1 is MNHEY and CDR2 is SMNVEV (reference sequence). The CDR3 is CASRGSAKETQYF. The CDR3 region has the DNA TGTGCCAGCAGGGGCAGTGCCAAAGAGACCCAGTACTTC.

The count of this clone is one. CDR3 bases: TGTGCCAGCAGTTACGGCCAGGGCGGCAATCAGCCCCAGCATTTT. Translating it yields CASSYGQGGNQPQHF. This sequence joins TRBV6-5 and TRBJ1-5, with a weak D call TRBD1 (5 bases). Trimming removed 2 bases at V and 2 bases at J, with 10 bases between. The germline V gene encodes CDR1 MNHEY and CDR2 SVGAGI. CDR3 length equals 15 residues.

The chain employs TRBV7-2 and TRBJ2-1; the D gene is possibly TRBD2 (7 bases). CDR1 and CDR2 from the germline V gene are SGHTA and FQGNSA. The length of the CDR3 is 15 residues. Trimming shortened V by 1 base and J by 7 bases, and 14 bases separated the two germline ends. This CDR3 reads CASSLGGGAGNEQFF. DNA of the CDR3: TGTGCCAGCAGCTTAGGAGGGGGGGCCGGTAATGAGCAGTTCTTC. The complete variable domain, with remaining parts taken from reference TRBV7-2 and TRBJ2-1, reads GAGVSQSPSNKVTEKGKDVELRCDPISGHTALYWYRQSLGQGLEFLIYFQGNSAPDKSGLPSDRFSAERTGGSVSTLTIQRTQQEDSAVYLCASSLGGGAGNEQFFGPGTRLTVL.

The rearrangement joins TRBV27 to TRBJ2-4; TRBD1 agrees at 9 bases. The CDR3 is 13 amino acids. The germline V gene has CDR1 MNHEY and CDR2 SMNVEV (reference sequence). The V segment lost 9 bases and the J segment 7 bases; nucleotides outside the gene matches: 7. The CDR3 reads CASSTGGRNIQYF. The CDR3, as DNA: TGTGCCAGTTCAACAGGGGGCAGGAACATTCAGTACTTC.

The rearrangement uses TRBV29-1 and TRBJ2-5; D possibly uses TRBD1 or TRBD2 (5 bases each). V lost 7 bases and J 9 bases, leaving 27 bases between the germline ends. The germline CDR1 and CDR2 sequences are SQVTM and ANQGSEA. The CDR3 runs 15 residues. CDR3 sequence (DNA): TGCAGCGGGGGCCTTGGGGTGCAGGCCTCCGGGGCCCAGTACTTC. Translating gives CSGGLGVQASGAQYF.

The chain uses TRBV2 and TRBJ1-1; no firm D call. CDR1 and CDR2 from the germline V gene are SNHLY and FYNNEI. The ends were cut back, 7 bases at V and 0 bases at J, with 6 bases in the middle. The CDR3 contains 12 residues. As DNA, the CDR3 is TGTGCCAGCAATAGAATGAACACTGAAGCTTTCTTT. This encodes CASNRMNTEAFF.

This clone was recorded once. The V gene is TRBV10-3, the J gene TRBJ2-1; 8 bases fit TRBD2. The CDR3 runs to 12 residues. Looked up from germline, CDR1 is ENHRY and CDR2 is SYGVKD. Trimming took 6 bases from V and 8 from J; bases not matched to a gene: 3. The CDR3 DNA sequence: TGTGCCATCAGAGATAGCGGGGATGAGCAGTTCTTC. Encoded protein: CAIRDSGDEQFF.

This chain uses TRBV27 with TRBJ2-5; 8 positions match TRBD1. CDR3 length equals 14 residues. In germline, CDR1 is MNHEY, CDR2 SMNVEV (reference sequence). The V gene end was trimmed by 2 bases and the J gene end by 4 bases; junction bases not matched to a gene: 3. In nucleotides, the CDR3 is TGTGCCAGCAGTTTAACAGGGGGTGCAGAGACCCAGTACTTC. Translation gives CASSLTGGAETQYF.

The rearrangement uses TRBV7-8 and TRBJ2-7; D is undetermined. CDR1 and CDR2 from the germline V gene are SGHVS and FQNEAQ. V shed 5 bases and J shed 3 bases, with 11 bases lying between them. This CDR3 has 13 residues. The CDR3 here is CASSLGFYYEQYV. The CDR3 coding sequence is TGTGCCAGCAGCCTCGGGTTTTACTACGAGCAGTACGTC.

This chain links TRBV5-6 with TRBJ1-3, with 9 bases aligning to TRBD1. The CDR3 covers 19 residues. After removal of 5 bases from V and 0 bases from J, the junction contained 15 bases not matched to a gene. The germline gives CDR1 SGHDT, CDR2 YYEEEE. For the CDR3, the DNA is TGTGCCAGCAGATTGCATCGAAACAGGGGGCTCCCCTCTGGAAACACCATATATTTT. It specifies CASRLHRNRGLPSGNTIYF.

The V gene is TRBV19, the J gene TRBJ2-2; no firm D call. Germline V gene data show CDR1 as LNHDA and CDR2 as SQIVND (reference sequence). Trimming left V 0 bases short and J 7 bases short, with 9 bases between. The CDR3 covers 14 residues. The CDR3 DNA reads TGTGCCAGTAGTATAGATTCTATTGGCGGGGAGCTGTTTTTT. This codes for CASSIDSIGGELFF.

The CDR3 DNA sequence: TGTGCCAGCAGACAGGTCTTGAGCAATCAGCCCCAGCATTTT. It encodes CASRQVLSNQPQHF. The rearrangement links TRBV6-5 to TRBJ1-5; D is perhaps TRBD1 (5 bases). The germline V and J ends were trimmed by 6 bases and 1 base, with 10 bases remaining between them. From germline, CDR1 is MNHEY and CDR2 SVGAGI. This CDR3 region has 14 residues.

DNA for the CDR3: TGTGCCACCCTAGACCCCAGCTCTGGAAACACCATATATTTT. This codes for CATLDPSSGNTIYF. V and J are TRBV10-3 and TRBJ1-3; D is ambiguous. V lost 10 bases and J lost 0, with 13 bases in between. This CDR3 is 14 amino acids long. Germline V gives CDR1 ENHRY, CDR2 SYGVKD.

This clone was seen once. The genes are TRBV5-6 and TRBJ2-7; possibly TRBD1 for D (5 bases). CDR1 is SGHDT and CDR2 is YYEEEE in the germline V gene. Trimming left V 4 bases short and J 2 bases short, with 10 bases between. The CDR3 loop spans 13 amino acids. The CDR3 loop is CASSITGAYEQYF. In DNA form, the CDR3 reads TGTGCCAGCAGCATTACAGGAGCCTACGAGCAGTACTTC.

This clone was observed a single time. The CDR3 protein is CASSLQGATADTQYF. DNA for the CDR3: TGTGCCAGCAGTTTGCAGGGGGCGACAGCAGATACGCAGTATTTT. The chain carries TRBV6-5 and TRBJ2-3; 8 bases are shared with TRBD1. Germline values: CDR1 MNHEY, CDR2 SVGAGI. Losses at the gene ends were 4 bases for V and 4 bases for J; bases not matched to a gene: 7. The CDR3 loop spans 15 amino acids.

The genes are TRBV11-2 and TRBJ2-7; 9 bases match TRBD1. Germline V gives CDR1 SGHAT, CDR2 FQNNGV. Trimming removed 5 bases from V and 5 bases from J; junction bases left unmatched: 7. This CDR3 comprises 14 residues. The CDR3, as DNA: TGTGCCAGCAGCCTCCTGGGACAGGGAGACGAGCAGTACTTC. This translates into CASSLLGQGDEQYF. Looking up the rest from reference TRBV11-2 and TRBJ2-7 gives the full variable domain: EAGVAQSPRYKIIEKRQSVAFWCNPISGHATLYWYQQILGQGPKLLIQFQNNGVVDDSQLPKDRFSAERLKGVDSTLKIQPAKLEDSAVYLCASSLLGQGDEQYFGPGTRLTVT.

The chain uses TRBV20-1 and TRBJ1-1; D gene uncertain. Germline CDR1 and CDR2: DFQATT and SNEGSKA (reference sequence). CDR3 length: 11 residues. The chain's CDR3 is CRAWGDTEAFF. The CDR3 DNA reads as TGCAGGGCCTGGGGAGACACTGAAGCTTTCTTT.

The V and J genes are TRBV5-1 and TRBJ1-1; 8 nucleotides agree with TRBD1. The CDR3 covers 16 residues. The junction had 13 bases not matched to a gene; V was cut back by 4 bases and J by 5 bases. Germline lookup yields CDR1 SGHRS and CDR2 YFSETQ. The CDR3 DNA reads as TGCGCCAGCAGCATTTGGCCCGGGACAGGTTATACTGAAGCTTTCTTT. The encoded protein is CASSIWPGTGYTEAFF.

The genes are TRBV7-8 and TRBJ1-2; no reliable D call. Germline-derived CDR1 and CDR2 are SGHVS and FQNEAQ. This CDR3 is 14 amino acids long. Trimming removed 1 base from V and 6 bases from J, with 12 bases in between. CDR3 DNA: TGTGCCAGCAGCTTAGGTGGGAGCCAACATGGCTACACCTTC. This sequence encodes CASSLGGSQHGYTF.

The chain is built from TRBV5-4 and TRBJ2-5, with unresolved D. The CDR3 is 13 amino acids. V was clipped by 4 bases and J by 0 bases, with 7 bases between them. Germline V lookup: CDR1 SGHNT, CDR2 YYREEE (reference sequence). CDR3 sequence reads: CASSPRYQETQYF. In DNA, the CDR3 is TGTGCCAGCAGCCCGCGGTACCAAGAGACCCAGTACTTC. Looking up the rest from reference TRBV5-4 and TRBJ2-5 gives the full variable domain: ETGVTQSPTHLIKTRGQQVTLRCSSQSGHNTVSWYQQALGQGPQFIFQYYREEENGRGNFPPRFSGLQFPNYSSELNVNALELDDSALYLCASSPRYQETQYFGPGTRLLVL.

The chain links TRBV20-1 to TRBJ2-2; TRBD2 agrees at 8 bases. Germline loops: CDR1 DFQATT, CDR2 SNEGSKA (reference sequence). After removal of 6 bases from V and 5 bases from J, the junction contained 8 bases not matched to a gene. The CDR3 consists of 14 residues. The CDR3 region has the DNA TGCAGTGCAAGTCTAGCGGGCACGACCGGGGAGCTGTTTTTT. Its protein is CSASLAGTTGELFF.

The chain has TRBV7-9 and TRBJ2-4; D remains ambiguous. There are 14 residues in the CDR3. The germline gives CDR1 SEHNR, CDR2 FQNEAQ (reference sequence). The germline V and J ends were trimmed by 4 bases and 5 bases, with 12 bases remaining between them. For the CDR3, the DNA is TGTGCCAGCAGCTCTAGTGGTTGGGAAAACATTCAGTACTTC. Translating it yields CASSSSGWENIQYF. Combining the CDR3 with reference TRBV7-9 and TRBJ2-4 gives the whole variable domain DTGVSQNPRHKITKRGQNVTFRCDPISEHNRLYWYRQTLGQGPEFLTYFQNEAQLEKSRLLSDRFSAERPKGSFSTLEIQRTEQGDSAMYLCASSSSGWENIQYFGAGTRLSVL.

The chain has TRBV2 and TRBJ1-2; 9 bases match TRBD1. CDR1 is SNHLY, CDR2 FYNNEI, per germline. This CDR3 spans 16 amino acids. V gave up 1 base and J gave up 5 bases; unmatched junction bases: 8. Here the CDR3 DNA reads TGTGCCAGCAGTGAAGGGGGGGGACAGGGAAGGTATGGCTACACCTTC. Translation: CASSEGGGQGRYGYTF.

This chain joins TRBV24-1 and TRBJ2-3; TRBD2 might be the D (6 bases). The length of the CDR3 is 14 residues. CDR1 and CDR2 from the germline V gene are KGHDR and SFDVKD. V was pared by 1 base and J by 5 bases, with 9 bases between. The CDR3 here is CATSDLLAEDTQYF. DNA of the CDR3: TGTGCCACCAGTGATTTATTAGCGGAAGATACGCAGTATTTT.

This clone was seen only a few times. The rearrangement links TRBV19 to TRBJ1-2; 9 bases fit TRBD1. The germline CDR1 and CDR2 sequences are LNHDA and SQIVND (reference sequence). V lost 4 bases and J lost 6; bases outside the gene matches: 3. This CDR3 is built from 13 residues. CDR3 in DNA: TGTGCCAGTAGTACCGGGACAGGGAATGGCTACACCTTC. Translating gives CASSTGTGNGYTF.

The chain is built from TRBV18 and TRBJ1-4; TRBD1 is a possible D gene (6 bases). Germline CDR1 KGHSH, CDR2 LQKENI. The CDR3 sequence is 17 residues long. V lost 3 bases to trimming and J lost 1 base, with 15 bases between them. The CDR3 is CASSPIAGDGTNEKLFF. In nucleotides, the CDR3 is TGTGCCAGCTCACCTATAGCAGGGGACGGAACTAATGAAAAACTGTTTTTT.

This chain connects TRBV6-5 to TRBJ2-7; 11 bases align to TRBD1. CDR1 is MNHEY, CDR2 SVGAGI, per germline. V was pared by 4 bases and J by 3 bases, with 2 bases of the junction left unmatched. The CDR3 is made up of 14 amino acids. The CDR3 here is CASSFGTGGYEQYF. CDR3 sequence (DNA): TGTGCCAGCAGTTTTGGGACAGGGGGCTACGAGCAGTACTTC.